Shown below are 30 T cell receptor beta chains from a single sample sequenced in a study of T cells in Graves' hyperthyroidism and ophthalmopathy. It was RNA transcripts that yielded the amplified TCR beta CDR3 regions. Carried out on the TCR CDR3, a first-round RT-PCR used the HTBI primer set. TCRdb reprocessed the multiplex PCR reads via MiXCR and lists one record per CDR3 protein. This table has around 700,000 distinct CDR3 sequences, 15% to 20% appearing once. Input material: blood. These receptors all stem from a woman between 45 and 65 years old with Graves' hyperthyroidism that later progressed to Graves' ophthalmopathy.

This clonotype was seen at least ten times. This rearrangement joins TRBV20-1 to TRBJ1-1; D unresolved. The CDR3 runs to 13 residues. CDR1 and CDR2 from the germline V gene are DFQATT and SNEGSKA (reference sequence). Between the trimmed V and J ends, which lost 3 bases and 3 bases, there was a span of 11 bases. The CDR3 is CSASTGWDTEAFF. The CDR3 DNA sequence: TGCAGTGCTAGTACGGGTTGGGACACTGAAGCTTTCTTT.

V usage is TRBV7-6 and J usage is TRBJ2-5, with D possibly matching TRBD2 (6 bases). V shed 3 bases and J shed 2 bases, with 16 bases lying between them. Germline assignment: CDR1 SGHVS and CDR2 FNYEAQ. The CDR3 covers 16 residues. The CDR3 is CASSFLTGGIQETQYF. Here the CDR3 DNA reads TGTGCCAGCAGCTTTCTGACCGGGGGTATTCAAGAGACCCAGTACTTC.

In this sample, this clonotype turned up many times. The chain links TRBV10-1 to TRBJ2-1; D gene unclear. With 0 bases removed from V and 7 bases from J, the gap between germline ends came to 7 bases. Looked up from germline, CDR1 is WNHNN and CDR2 is SYGVQD (reference sequence). CDR3 size: 13 residues. The CDR3 loop is CASSESYGNEQFF. For the CDR3, the DNA is TGCGCCAGCAGTGAGTCTTACGGGAATGAGCAGTTCTTC.

This clonotype has ten or more counts. The chain links TRBV7-9 to TRBJ1-4, with 7 positions matching TRBD1. From germline, CDR1 is SEHNR and CDR2 FQNEAQ (reference sequence). After removal of 7 bases from V and 8 bases from J, the junction contained 7 bases not matched to a gene. CDR3 size: 13 residues. CDR3 nucleotides: TGTGCCAGCATCGACAGGGACGGGGAAAAACTGTTTTTT. As protein: CASIDRDGEKLFF.

This clonotype has more than one count but fewer than ten. The chain combines TRBV9 with TRBJ1-4, with D unclear. CDR1 and CDR2 from the germline V gene are SGDLS and YYNGEE. The length of the CDR3 is 14 residues. With 2 bases removed from V and 0 bases from J, the gap between germline ends came to 5 bases. The CDR3 bases are TGTGCCAGCAGCGTCAGTGCAACTAATGAAAAACTGTTTTTT. This sequence encodes CASSVSATNEKLFF.

In this sample, this clonotype turned up many times. V usage is TRBV30 and J usage is TRBJ2-1, with D possibly matching TRBD2 (6 bases). This CDR3 spans 15 amino acids. CDR1 and CDR2 (germline): GTSNPN, SVGIG (reference sequence). V was cut by 2 bases and J by 5 bases, with 16 bases left in between. The DNA for the CDR3 is TGTGCCTGGAGTAGAGGTGGAGGGTCTCACAATGAGCAGTTCTTC. This gives the protein CAWSRGGGSHNEQFF.

Note on this clonotype: A much larger clone lies one base from this, so it may be a read error. This chain connects TRBV20-1 to TRBJ1-5; D is possibly TRBD1 (5 bases). V lost 6 bases and J 5 bases, leaving 14 bases between the germline ends. CDR3 length: 13 amino acids. Germline V gene sequence: CDR1 DFQATT, CDR2 SNEGSKA (reference sequence). As DNA, the CDR3 is TGCAGTGCCCGGGGGGGATTAGATCAGCCCCAGCATTTT. Translating gives CSARGGLDQPQHF.

V and J are TRBV6-5 and TRBJ2-2; D might be TRBD1 (5 bases). The V gene lost 3 bases and the J gene lost 0 bases, with 8 bases spanning the gap. CDR3 length equals 15 residues. Germline V lookup: CDR1 MNHEY, CDR2 SVGAGI. CDR3 nucleotides: TGTGCCAGCAGTTATCGACAGCCGAACACCGGGGAGCTGTTTTTT. Its translation: CASSYRQPNTGELFF.

This clonotype occurred a few times. The rearrangement joins TRBV20-1 to TRBJ2-5, with 11 positions matching TRBD2. The germline CDR1 and CDR2 sequences are DFQATT and SNEGSKA (reference sequence). CDR3 length: 18 residues. Losses at the gene ends were 6 bases for V and 4 bases for J; bases not matched to a gene: 19. The CDR3 spells CSASSPSGGYLVRETQYF. The CDR3 coding sequence is TGCAGTGCCAGCTCCCCTAGCGGGGGGTATCTTGTGAGAGAGACCCAGTACTTC.

This clonotype was counted a few times. The chain joins TRBV19 to TRBJ2-3; 11 nucleotides line up with TRBD2. The CDR3 has 16 residues. From germline, CDR1 is LNHDA and CDR2 SQIVND (reference sequence). J gave up 0 bases and V 7 bases, and 6 bases lay outside the gene matches. CDR3 nucleotides: TGTGCCAGTACCCCAGGACTAGCGGGTAGCACAGATACGCAGTATTTT. Amino acid sequence: CASTPGLAGSTDTQYF.

This clonotype appeared a few times. The CDR3 here is CASSGDRGWGNTEAFF. The CDR3 nucleotides are TGTGCCAGCAGTGGTGACAGGGGGTGGGGGAACACTGAAGCTTTCTTT. The chain recombines TRBV6-1 with TRBJ1-1; 9 nucleotides match TRBD1. CDR1 is MNHNS, CDR2 SASEGT, per germline. The CDR3 length is 16 residues. The ends lost 4 bases at V and 1 base at J; junction bases unmatched: 7.

The rearrangement joins TRBV7-2 to TRBJ2-7, with 9 nucleotides matching TRBD2. The V and J ends lost 4 bases and 6 bases, in that order; junction bases with no gene match: 7. Germline CDR1 reads SGHTA; CDR2 reads FQGNSA. The CDR3 has 14 amino acids. The CDR3 DNA reads as TGTGCCAGCAGCTCCTCCGGGACTAGCCCCGAGCAGTACTTC. Its protein product is CASSSSGTSPEQYF.

This clonotype was seen more than once but under ten times. The chain couples TRBV20-1 to TRBJ2-3, with 11 bases identical to TRBD2. This CDR3 has 16 amino acids. Germline V gene sequence: CDR1 DFQATT, CDR2 SNEGSKA (reference sequence). With V trimmed by 5 bases and J by 3 bases, 10 bases remained unmatched. The CDR3 sequence: CSAGQALAGATDTQYF. For the CDR3, the DNA is TGCAGTGCTGGCCAAGCACTAGCGGGGGCGACAGATACGCAGTATTTT.

This clonotype occurred a few times. The CDR3, as DNA: TGTGCCAGCAGTAGACCGGGACTAGCGGACGAGCAGTACTTC. Translating it yields CASSRPGLADEQYF. The V call is TRBV6-1, the J call TRBJ2-7, with 11 bases fitting TRBD2. After removal of 5 bases from V and 5 bases from J, the junction contained 5 bases not matched to a gene. The CDR3 totals 14 residues. Germline assignment: CDR1 MNHNS and CDR2 SASEGT.

This clonotype was seen a handful of times. The chain recombines TRBV27 with TRBJ1-4, with TRBD1 matching over 8 bases. The CDR3 totals 14 residues. V lost 5 bases to trimming and J lost 8 bases; unmatched junction nucleotides: 7. Looked up from germline, CDR1 is MNHEY and CDR2 is SMNVEV (reference sequence). The CDR3 coding sequence is TGTGCCAGCAGTCCCTGGACAGGGAAGGAAAAACTGTTTTTT. It codes for CASSPWTGKEKLFF.

This clonotype has at least ten counts. The V and J genes are TRBV20-1 and TRBJ1-1; TRBD1 aligns across 7 bases. Losses at the gene ends were 6 bases for V and 3 bases for J; bases not matched to a gene: 4. The CDR3 is made up of 12 amino acids. Per the germline V gene, CDR1 is DFQATT and CDR2 is SNEGSKA (reference sequence). CDR3: CSAGQEDTEAFF. The CDR3 DNA reads as TGCAGTGCAGGACAGGAGGACACTGAAGCTTTCTTT.

V usage is TRBV30 and J usage is TRBJ1-5, with D unresolved. Germline V lookup: CDR1 GTSNPN, CDR2 SVGIG (reference sequence). The CDR3 runs 12 residues. Trimming removed 5 bases at V and 4 bases at J, with 9 bases between. CDR3 sequence: CAWGRKNQPQHF. CDR3 coding DNA: TGTGCCTGGGGCCGGAAAAATCAGCCCCAGCATTTT. The whole variable domain, remainder taken from reference TRBV30 and TRBJ1-5, is SQTIHQWPATLVQPVGSPLSLECTVEGTSNPNLYWYRQAAGRGLQLLFYSVGIGQISSEVPQNLSASRPQDRQFILSSKKLLLSDSGFYLCAWGRKNQPQHFGDGTRLSIL.

This clonotype was detected many times. The rearrangement uses TRBV6-5 and TRBJ1-4; D perhaps matches TRBD1 (6 bases). The germline CDR1 and CDR2 sequences are MNHEY and SVGAGI. The CDR3 spans 17 residues. V lost 0 bases to trimming and J lost 10 bases, with 21 bases between them. The CDR3 bases are TGTGCCAGCAGTTACTCAGTTTCCCCGGAACAGGGAGGAAAACTGTTTTTT. Translation gives CASSYSVSPEQGGKLFF.

This clonotype was seen only a few times. The chain recombines TRBV5-1 with TRBJ2-3, with a possible D match to TRBD2 (6 bases). Trimming removed 4 bases from V and 11 bases from J, with 17 bases in between. CDR3 size: 13 residues. The germline CDR1 and CDR2 sequences are SGHRS and YFSETQ. As DNA, the CDR3 is TGCGCCAGCAGCACCCCCGGGACTCCAGAGCAGTATTTT. Translation: CASSTPGTPEQYF.

This clonotype was found a few times. V and J are TRBV19 and TRBJ1-2; maybe TRBD1 (6 bases). V was clipped by 6 bases and J by 3 bases, with 14 bases between them. CDR3 length: 14 amino acids. Germline V gives CDR1 LNHDA, CDR2 SQIVND (reference sequence). CDR3 sequence: CASRAQGRYYGYTF. The CDR3 DNA follows: TGTGCCAGTAGGGCACAGGGTAGGTACTATGGCTACACCTTC. Supplemented by reference TRBV19 and TRBJ1-2, the full variable domain reads DGGITQSPKYLFRKEGQNVTLSCEQNLNHDAMYWYRQDPGQGLRLIYYSQIVNDFQKGDIAEGYSVSREKKESFPLTVTSAQKNPTAFYLCASRAQGRYYGYTFGSGTRLTVV.

In the case of this clonotype: A junction boundary mismatches the germline segment, possibly from a read error. The gene calls are TRBV3-1 and TRBJ1-1; TRBD1 agrees at 8 bases. The CDR3 covers 15 residues. Germline V gene lookup returns CDR1 LGHDT and CDR2 YNNKEL (reference sequence). The CDR3 DNA reads TGTGCCAGCAGCCCCTACAGGGGGGTGAACGCTGAAGCTTTCTTT. It codes for CASSPYRGVNAEAFF.

The chain recombines TRBV6-9 with TRBJ2-5; the D is unclear. V gave up 3 bases and J gave up 3 bases, with 8 bases separating them. The V gene's germline CDR1 is MNHGY and CDR2 SVAAGI. The CDR3 is 13 residues long. The CDR3 sequence is CASSYQGKETQYF. The CDR3 DNA follows: TGTGCCAGCAGTTACCAAGGGAAAGAGACCCAGTACTTC.

The chain combines TRBV18 with TRBJ1-4; D gene uncertain. V lost 3 bases and J 10 bases, leaving 9 bases between the germline ends. CDR3 length equals 12 residues. Germline CDR1 reads KGHSH; CDR2 reads LQKENI. The CDR3: CASSPQDGKLFF. The CDR3 DNA reads TGTGCCAGCTCACCCCAAGATGGAAAACTGTTTTTT.

This clonotype was counted at least ten times. V and J are TRBV12-5 and TRBJ2-1, with 10 bases aligning to TRBD2. CDR3 length equals 21 residues. The germline V gene has CDR1 LGHNT and CDR2 FRNRAP. With 0 bases clipped from V and 7 bases from J, the junction kept 21 bases outside the gene matches. CDR3 nucleotides: TGTGCTAGTGGTTTGGTACTACCCCAAATAGCGGGGGGCCTTGTGAGGAATGAGCAGTTCTTC. Translation: CASGLVLPQIAGGLVRNEQFF.

The V and J genes are TRBV5-1 and TRBJ2-5; D not certain. The V gene's germline CDR1 is SGHRS and CDR2 YFSETQ. The ends were cut back, 2 bases at V and 3 bases at J, with 5 bases in the middle. This CDR3 has 12 residues. The CDR3 coding sequence is TGCGCCAGCAGCTTCTCGAAAGAGACCCAGTACTTC. This gives the protein CASSFSKETQYF.

This clonotype was detected a few times. The rearrangement links TRBV11-2 to TRBJ1-2; weak D call: TRBD1 (6 bases). Germline V gene data show CDR1 as SGHAT and CDR2 as FQNNGV. V lost 3 bases to trimming and J lost 8 bases, with 19 bases between them. The CDR3 is 15 amino acids. CDR3 loop: CASSFFRQELRGYTF. Written as DNA, the CDR3 is TGTGCCAGCAGCTTCTTTAGACAGGAACTTCGGGGCTACACCTTC.

Notes on this clonotype: At one end the junction does not follow the germline gene, possibly because of a read error. This sequence joins TRBV7-6 and TRBJ2-3, with 8 bases that match TRBD2. Per the germline V gene, CDR1 is SGHVS and CDR2 is FNYEAQ. This CDR3 spans 16 amino acids. The CDR3 nucleotides read TGTGCCAGCAGCTTGGGAGGACTAGCTCGCACAGATACGCGGTATTTT. This sequence encodes CASSLGGLARTDTRYF.

This rearrangement joins TRBV5-1 to TRBJ2-5, with 9 bases lining up with TRBD2. CDR3 length: 16 amino acids. V was clipped by 4 bases and J by 4 bases; unmatched bases: 11. CDR1 and CDR2 (germline): SGHRS, YFSETQ. The CDR3 sequence is CASSTGGLASTETQYF. For the CDR3, the DNA is TGCGCCAGCAGCACGGGGGGACTAGCAAGCACAGAGACCCAGTACTTC.

In this sample, this clonotype turned up many times. The rearrangement uses TRBV2 and TRBJ1-2; 7 nucleotides match TRBD1. This CDR3 is 15 amino acids long. J lost 1 base, V lost 7 bases, and 9 bases had no gene match. From germline, CDR1 is SNHLY and CDR2 FYNNEI. In DNA form, the CDR3 reads TGTGCCAGCAACCGCGGACAGGCCTATAACTATGGCTACACCTTC. It encodes CASNRGQAYNYGYTF.

This clonotype came up many times. CDR3 protein: CASSMDGRTDTQYF. The CDR3 DNA reads as TGCGCCAGCAGCATGGACGGCCGCACAGATACGCAGTATTTT. The chain recombines TRBV5-1 with TRBJ2-3; no clear D. V was pared by 4 bases and J by 1 base, with 10 bases between. Per germline, CDR1 SGHRS and CDR2 YFSETQ. The CDR3 is 14 residues long.